This T cell receptor (beta chain) was recovered during a study of T cells in Graves' hyperthyroidism and ophthalmopathy. The length of the CDR3 is 20 residues. Germline CDR1 MNHEY, CDR2 SVGEGT. Orbital computed tomography and thyroid ultrasound, together with serum TRAb and thyroxine and clinical symptoms, were used for diagnoses. This clonotype was picked up many times. Sequence at one end of the junction differs from germline and may be a read error. The CDR3 regions of TCR beta were amplified from RNA transcripts. During a first-round RT-PCR of the TCR CDR3, the HTBI primer set was used. Via MiXCR, TCRdb re-called the multiplex PCR reads, giving one row per CDR3 protein. The sample carries 200,000 to 250,000 distinct CDR3 sequences, approximately 17% recorded once.

This chain joins TRBV6-2 or TRBV6-3 and TRBJ2-7, with TRBD2 matching over 10 bases. Sequencing was performed on blood. The sequence derives from a man aged 45-65 years with Graves' hyperthyroidism. CDR3 coding DNA: TGTGCCAGCAGTTACAGACTTACGTGGACTAGCGGAGAAACCTCCGACGAGCAGTACTTC. It yields the protein CASSYRLTWTSGETSDEQYF.